Listed here are 26 T cell receptor beta chains from one sample, sequenced in a study of regulatory T cells in long-lasting Graves disease. Sequencing libraries for TCR beta were prepared with iRepertoire HTBI primers and Arm-PCR of CDR3 regions. TCRdb fed the multiplex PCR reads into MiXCR, producing one record per CDR3 protein. The table shows about 310,000 distinct CDR3 sequences, with 22% occurring only once. Time point defined: persistent/refractory GD, antithyroid drugs over 5 years with positive TRAb. TCR sequences were obtained from RNA taken from PBMCs. The source material was peripheral blood mononuclear cells (PBMCs), sampled when the disease was refractory, from a patient treated with antithyroid drugs. Receptors were obtained from a female donor with Graves disease.

This clonotype has more than one count but fewer than ten. V gene TRBV7-2 combines with J gene TRBJ2-7; TRBD1 aligns across 7 bases. The CDR3 consists of 16 residues. CDR1 and CDR2 from the germline V gene are SGHTA and FQGNSA. V was pared by 5 bases and J by 2 bases, with 12 bases of the junction left unmatched. In nucleotides, the CDR3 is TGTGCCAGCAGCCCTCAATATCGACAGGGAGCCTACGAGCAGTACTTC. Residues: CASSPQYRQGAYEQYF.

This sequence joins TRBV4-3 and TRBJ2-5, with TRBD2 matching over 7 bases. Germline V gene sequence: CDR1 LGHNA, CDR2 YSLEER. The CDR3 has 17 amino acids. V lost 0 bases to trimming and J lost 2 bases; unmatched junction nucleotides: 9. CDR3 nucleotide sequence: TGCGCCAGCAGCCAAGATAGCCCTAGCGGAGCGCAAGAGACCCAGTACTTC. The encoded protein is CASSQDSPSGAQETQYF.

This clonotype was counted ten times or more. This chain connects TRBV11-2 to TRBJ1-6; 9 bases line up with TRBD1. The germline V gene has CDR1 SGHAT and CDR2 FQNNGV. V was clipped by 5 bases and J by 9 bases; unmatched bases: 5. The CDR3 loop spans 14 amino acids. The CDR3 DNA reads TGTGCCAGCAGCCGGACAGGGGTTGGTTCACCCCTCCACTTT. Translation gives CASSRTGVGSPLHF.

This clonotype was seen only a few times. This chain joins TRBV4-1 and TRBJ1-2; TRBD1 aligns across 7 bases. CDR1 and CDR2 (germline): MGHRA, YSYEKL. Trimming cost V 0 bases and J 4 bases; bases outside gene matches: 8. This CDR3 is built from 16 residues. CDR3 coding DNA: TGCGCCAGCAGCCAAGATCTAGCCGGGACAGTCTATGGCTACACCTTC. This encodes CASSQDLAGTVYGYTF.

Many counts were recorded for this clonotype. The chain uses TRBV20-1 and TRBJ2-5; no definite D call. Trimming took 4 bases from V and 1 from J, leaving 4 bases between them. CDR3 length: 11 amino acids. Per germline, CDR1 DFQATT and CDR2 SNEGSKA (reference sequence). This chain's CDR3 is CSATAQETQYF. CDR3 DNA sequence: TGCAGTGCTACAGCCCAAGAGACCCAGTACTTC.

In this sample, this clonotype turned up many times. J is TRBJ2-7 and V is TRBV28; TRBD1 agrees at 7 bases. The germline V gene encodes CDR1 MDHEN and CDR2 SYDVKM. The length of the CDR3 is 15 residues. Trimming cost V 8 bases and J 10 bases; bases outside gene matches: 20. DNA for the CDR3: TGTGCCAGCGAAAGTGTGCGGACAGGCGAAAATAATCAGTACTTC. This translates into CASESVRTGENNQYF.

The genes are TRBV30 and TRBJ2-2; 10 bases match TRBD1. Germline lookup yields CDR1 GTSNPN and CDR2 SVGIG (reference sequence). The CDR3 length is 15 residues. V dropped 2 bases and J dropped 5; count of bases not matched to a gene: 5. CDR3 in amino acids: CAWSTGTGVTGELFF. DNA of the CDR3: TGTGCCTGGAGTACCGGGACAGGGGTGACCGGGGAGCTGTTTTTT.

V usage is TRBV14 and J usage is TRBJ2-1; TRBD2 is a possible D gene (5 bases). Trimming stripped 3 bases from V and 3 bases from J, with 12 bases between. The CDR3 is 15 amino acids. Germline loops: CDR1 SGHDN, CDR2 FVKESK. The DNA of the CDR3 is TGTGCCAGCAGCCAGACCGGGAACCACTACAATGAGCAGTTCTTC. Translated, it gives CASSQTGNHYNEQFF.

This clonotype was observed a few times. The chain combines TRBV4-3 with TRBJ2-7; 9 positions agree with TRBD1. Germline V gene sequence: CDR1 LGHNA, CDR2 YSLEER. J gave up 3 bases and V 0 bases, and 9 bases lay outside the gene matches. The CDR3 length is 17 residues. The CDR3 nucleotides read TGCGCCAGCAGCCAAGATTTAGAGGGACAGGGCCTCTACGAGCAGTACTTC. This translates into CASSQDLEGQGLYEQYF.

This clonotype was counted a few times. This chain joins TRBV3-1 and TRBJ1-3, with D unresolved. CDR1 is LGHDT and CDR2 is YNNKEL in the germline V gene (reference sequence). CDR3 size: 14 residues. Trimming took 3 bases from V and 4 from J, leaving 10 bases between them. CDR3 region: CASSQLGLGNTIYF. The CDR3 nucleotides read TGTGCCAGCAGCCAGCTAGGGTTGGGAAACACCATATATTTT.

V gene TRBV7-2 combines with J gene TRBJ2-2; D not resolved. This CDR3 is built from 15 residues. V lost 1 base, J lost 4 bases, and 10 bases lay in between. CDR1 is SGHTA and CDR2 is FQGNSA in the germline V gene. The CDR3, as DNA: TGTGCCAGCAGCTTAGAACAGTGGGGCACCGGGGAGCTGTTTTTT. It translates to CASSLEQWGTGELFF.

V and J are TRBV4-3 and TRBJ2-5; D ambiguous. V lost 0 bases and J lost 5, with 13 bases in between. The CDR3 length is 15 residues. Germline V CDR1 and CDR2: LGHNA, YSLEER. This CDR3 reads CASSQDQAAWETQYF. CDR3 nucleotides: TGCGCCAGCAGCCAAGATCAGGCAGCGTGGGAGACCCAGTACTTC.

This clonotype has more than one count but fewer than ten. The chain employs TRBV12-3 or TRBV12-4 and TRBJ1-5, with D maybe TRBD1 (5 bases). Trimming stripped 8 bases from V and 12 bases from J, with 20 bases between. This CDR3 region has 13 residues. In DNA, the CDR3 is TGTGCCAGCGGAATCCGGGGCCATCGGGGCCAGCATTTT. Amino acids: CASGIRGHRGQHF.

The gene calls are TRBV5-4 and TRBJ1-4; tentatively, D is TRBD1 (5 bases). The germline V gene has CDR1 SGHNT and CDR2 YYREEE (reference sequence). The CDR3 runs to 15 residues. Trimming removed 4 bases at V and 4 bases at J, with 14 bases between. CDR3: CASSQGTANNEKLFF. Written as DNA, the CDR3 is TGTGCCAGCAGCCAAGGGACGGCAAATAATGAAAAACTGTTTTTT.

This clonotype has a count of ten or more. This sequence joins TRBV7-2 and TRBJ1-5, with a possible D match to TRBD1 (5 bases). Per germline, CDR1 SGHTA and CDR2 FQGNSA. V was cut by 2 bases and J by 7 bases, with 12 bases left in between. CDR3 length: 14 amino acids. The CDR3 sequence is CASSLSAGGQPQHF. As DNA, the CDR3 is TGTGCCAGCAGCTTATCCGCGGGGGGGCAGCCCCAGCATTTT. The entire variable domain, with the rest obtained from reference TRBV7-2 and TRBJ1-5, is as follows: GAGVSQSPSNKVTEKGKDVELRCDPISGHTALYWYRQSLGQGLEFLIYFQGNSAPDKSGLPSDRFSAERTGGSVSTLTIQRTQQEDSAVYLCASSLSAGGQPQHFGDGTRLSIL.

This clonotype occurred many times. The J gene is TRBJ1-5, the V gene TRBV6-1, with D possibly being TRBD1 (5 bases). The CDR3 consists of 15 residues. Looked up from germline, CDR1 is MNHNS and CDR2 is SASEGT. V gave up 4 bases and J gave up 6 bases, with 16 bases separating them. CDR3 sequence (DNA): TGTGCCAGCAGTGGAGGGCCACTCGGGGGTCAGCCCCAGCATTTT. Translating it yields CASSGGPLGGQPQHF.

This sequence joins TRBV11-2 and TRBJ2-1, with 16 bases that match TRBD2. V was pared by 5 bases and J by 10 bases, with 14 bases of the junction left unmatched. Germline CDR1 reads SGHAT; CDR2 reads FQNNGV. The CDR3 is made up of 18 amino acids. This chain's CDR3 is CASSMAGTSGRARNEQFF. In DNA form, the CDR3 reads TGTGCCAGCAGCATGGCAGGGACTAGCGGGAGGGCCCGAAACGAGCAGTTCTTC.

This clonotype was seen many times. The chain combines TRBV28 with TRBJ1-1, with unresolved D. Germline lookup yields CDR1 MDHEN and CDR2 SYDVKM. V shed 7 bases and J shed 0 bases, with 9 bases lying between them. The length of the CDR3 is 13 residues. The CDR3 sequence is CASIKVMNTEAFF. The DNA for the CDR3 is TGTGCCAGCATCAAAGTCATGAACACTGAAGCTTTCTTT.

The chain carries TRBV6-1 and TRBJ2-7; a possible D gene is TRBD2 (5 bases). The CDR3 is made up of 15 amino acids. Germline lookup yields CDR1 MNHNS and CDR2 SASEGT. Trimming stripped 6 bases from V and 6 bases from J, with 21 bases between. CDR3 in DNA: TGTGCCAGCAGCGTGGACCGACCGGGATGGAGCGAGCAGTACTTC. Residues: CASSVDRPGWSEQYF.

This clonotype was counted ten times or more. The V gene is TRBV12-3 or TRBV12-4, the J gene TRBJ1-1; D remains unclear. This CDR3 has 14 residues. The V gene lost 3 bases and the J gene lost 4 bases, with 12 bases spanning the gap. CDR3: CASSFGTPGTEAFF. Here the CDR3 DNA reads TGTGCCAGCAGTTTCGGCACCCCGGGCACTGAAGCTTTCTTT.

The chain uses TRBV5-1 and TRBJ2-3, with 7 nucleotides matching TRBD2. The CDR3 covers 15 residues. From germline, CDR1 is SGHRS and CDR2 YFSETQ. The junction had 6 bases not matched to a gene; V was cut back by 1 base and J by 4 bases. This chain's CDR3 is CASSLRREFADTQYF. The CDR3 DNA is TGCGCCAGCAGCTTGCGGCGGGAGTTTGCAGATACGCAGTATTTT.

CDR3 sequence reads: CASSPAFRGGTEAFF. CDR3 DNA: TGTGCCAGCTCACCAGCCTTCAGGGGTGGCACTGAAGCTTTCTTT. The genes are TRBV18 and TRBJ1-1, with D tentatively TRBD1 (6 bases). There are 15 residues in the CDR3. CDR1 is KGHSH and CDR2 is LQKENI in the germline V gene. V lost 2 bases, J lost 4 bases, and 14 bases lay in between.

This clonotype has ten or more counts. V usage is TRBV12-3 or TRBV12-4 and J usage is TRBJ1-5, with D tentatively TRBD1 (5 bases). This CDR3 contains 16 residues. V was cut by 2 bases and J by 2 bases, with 13 bases left in between. The CDR3: CASSLYRGPGNQPQHF. The DNA for the CDR3 is TGTGCCAGCAGTTTATATAGGGGACCCGGCAATCAGCCCCAGCATTTT.

This clonotype was counted a few times. This sequence joins TRBV15 and TRBJ2-3; D is possibly TRBD2 (5 bases). The germline V gene encodes CDR1 LNHNV and CDR2 YYDKDF (reference sequence). Deletions cut 1 base from V and 4 bases from J, with 15 bases between. There are 16 residues in the CDR3. DNA of the CDR3: TGTGCCACCAGCAGAGGTAGGAGCGACTATGCAGATACGCAGTATTTT. This sequence encodes CATSRGRSDYADTQYF. Looking up the rest from reference TRBV15 and TRBJ2-3 gives the full variable domain: DAMVIQNPRYQVTQFGKPVTLSCSQTLNHNVMYWYQQKSSQAPKLLFHYYDKDFNNEADTPDNFQSRRPNTSFCFLDIRSPGLGDTAMYLCATSRGRSDYADTQYFGPGTRLTVL.

This clonotype came up many times. The V call is TRBV28, the J call TRBJ2-7; D gene uncertain. CDR1 and CDR2 (germline): MDHEN, SYDVKM. Trimming shortened V by 5 bases and J by 4 bases, and 9 bases separated the two germline ends. CDR3 length: 12 amino acids. The CDR3 spells CASSLSRYEQYF. CDR3 in DNA: TGTGCCAGCAGTCTTTCCCGTTACGAGCAGTACTTC. Filled out from reference TRBV28 and TRBJ2-7, the complete variable domain reads DVKVTQSSRYLVKRTGEKVFLECVQDMDHENMFWYRQDPGLGLRLIYFSYDVKMKEKGDIPEGYSVSREKKERFSLILESASTNQTSMYLCASSLSRYEQYFGPGTRLTVT.

This clonotype has a count of ten or more. The J gene is TRBJ1-1, the V gene TRBV29-1, with D unresolved. The ends were cut back, 6 bases at V and 0 bases at J, with 11 bases in the middle. The CDR3 has 13 amino acids. CDR1 is SQVTM and CDR2 is ANQGSEA in the germline V gene. CDR3 sequence reads: CSVGGLMNTEAFF. Here the CDR3 DNA reads TGCAGCGTGGGAGGTCTGATGAACACTGAAGCTTTCTTT.